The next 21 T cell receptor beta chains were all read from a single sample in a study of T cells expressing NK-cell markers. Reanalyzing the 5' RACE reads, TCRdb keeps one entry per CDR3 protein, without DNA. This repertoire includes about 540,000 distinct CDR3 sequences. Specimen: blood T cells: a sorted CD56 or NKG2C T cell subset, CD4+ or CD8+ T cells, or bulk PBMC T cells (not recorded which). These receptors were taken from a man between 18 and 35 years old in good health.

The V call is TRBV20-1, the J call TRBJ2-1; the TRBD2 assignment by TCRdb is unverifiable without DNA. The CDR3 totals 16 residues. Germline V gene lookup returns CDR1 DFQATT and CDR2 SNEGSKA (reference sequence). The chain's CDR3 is CSASAQGLADWDEQFF.

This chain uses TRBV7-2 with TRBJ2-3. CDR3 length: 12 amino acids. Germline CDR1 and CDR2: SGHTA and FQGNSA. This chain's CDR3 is CASSLDVGTQYF.

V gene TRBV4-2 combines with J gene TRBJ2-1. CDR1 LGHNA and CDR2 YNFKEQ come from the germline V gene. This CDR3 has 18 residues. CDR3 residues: CASSQVRGSGSPSNEQFF.

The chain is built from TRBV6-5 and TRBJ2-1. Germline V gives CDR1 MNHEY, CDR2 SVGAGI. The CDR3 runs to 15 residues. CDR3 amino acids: CASSRRTAADNEQFF.

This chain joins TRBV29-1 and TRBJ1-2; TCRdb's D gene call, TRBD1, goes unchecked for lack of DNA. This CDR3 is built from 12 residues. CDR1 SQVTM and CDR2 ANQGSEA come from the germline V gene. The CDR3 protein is CSVFGTSNGYTF.

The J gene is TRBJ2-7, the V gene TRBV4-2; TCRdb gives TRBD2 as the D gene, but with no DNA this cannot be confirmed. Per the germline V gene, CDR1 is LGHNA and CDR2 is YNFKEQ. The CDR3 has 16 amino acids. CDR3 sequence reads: CASSYDSGRASYEQYF.

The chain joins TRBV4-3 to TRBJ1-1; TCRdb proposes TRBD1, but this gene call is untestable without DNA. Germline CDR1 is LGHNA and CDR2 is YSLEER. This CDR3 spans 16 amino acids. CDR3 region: CASSQDTGTGNTEAFF.

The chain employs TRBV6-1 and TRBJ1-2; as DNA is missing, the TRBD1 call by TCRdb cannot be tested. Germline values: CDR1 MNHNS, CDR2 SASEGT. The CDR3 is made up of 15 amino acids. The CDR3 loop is CASSQWGQGVDGYTF.

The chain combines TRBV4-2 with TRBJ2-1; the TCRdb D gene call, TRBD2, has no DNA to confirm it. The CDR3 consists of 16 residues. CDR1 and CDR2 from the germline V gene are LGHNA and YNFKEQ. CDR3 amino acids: CASSQVGGTSSNEQFF.

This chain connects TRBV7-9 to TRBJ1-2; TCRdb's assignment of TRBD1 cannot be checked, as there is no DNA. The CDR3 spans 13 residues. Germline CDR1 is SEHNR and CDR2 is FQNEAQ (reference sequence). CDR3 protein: CASSLDRAYGYTF. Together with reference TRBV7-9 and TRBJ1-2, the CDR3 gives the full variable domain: DTGVSQNPRHKITKRGQNVTFRCDPISEHNRLYWYRQTLGQGPEFLTYFQNEAQLEKSRLLSDRFSAERPKGSFSTLEIQRTEQGDSAMYLCASSLDRAYGYTFGSGTRLTVV.

CDR3 region: CASSSRTSGRATNTDTQYF. The V and J genes are TRBV5-6 and TRBJ2-3; the TCRdb D gene call, TRBD2, has no DNA to confirm it. This CDR3 is 19 amino acids long. Per germline, CDR1 SGHDT and CDR2 YYEEEE.

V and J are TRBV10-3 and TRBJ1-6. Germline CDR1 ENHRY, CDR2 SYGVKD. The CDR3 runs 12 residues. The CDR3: CAVKGKNSPLHF.

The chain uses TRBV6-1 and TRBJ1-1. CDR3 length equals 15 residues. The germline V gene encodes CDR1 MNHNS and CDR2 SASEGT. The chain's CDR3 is CASRRPRTGNTEAFF.

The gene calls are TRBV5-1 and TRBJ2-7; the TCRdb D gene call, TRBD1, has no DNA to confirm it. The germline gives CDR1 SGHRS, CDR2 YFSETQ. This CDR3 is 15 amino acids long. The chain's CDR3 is CASSLTTGTTLEQYF.

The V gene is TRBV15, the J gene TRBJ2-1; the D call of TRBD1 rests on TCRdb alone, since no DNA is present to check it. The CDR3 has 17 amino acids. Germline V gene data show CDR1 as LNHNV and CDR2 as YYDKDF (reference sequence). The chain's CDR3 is CATSRDPPLKGDNEQFF.

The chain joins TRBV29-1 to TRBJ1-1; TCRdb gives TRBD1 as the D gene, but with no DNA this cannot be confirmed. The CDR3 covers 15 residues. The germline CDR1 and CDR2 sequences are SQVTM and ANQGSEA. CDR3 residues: CSVGGTGGEGTEAFF. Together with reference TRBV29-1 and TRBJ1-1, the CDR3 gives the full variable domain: SAVISQKPSRDICQRGTSLTIQCQVDSQVTMMFWYRQQPGQSLTLIATANQGSEATYESGFVIDKFPISRPNLTFSTLTVSNMSPEDSSIYLCSVGGTGGEGTEAFFGQGTRLTVV.

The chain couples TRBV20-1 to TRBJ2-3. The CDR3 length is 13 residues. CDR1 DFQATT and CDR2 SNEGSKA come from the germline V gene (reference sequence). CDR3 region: CSARLDGTDTQYF.

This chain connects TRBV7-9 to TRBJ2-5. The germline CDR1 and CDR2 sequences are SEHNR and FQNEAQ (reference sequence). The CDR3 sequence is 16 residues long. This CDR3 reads CASSSRARKSPETQYF.

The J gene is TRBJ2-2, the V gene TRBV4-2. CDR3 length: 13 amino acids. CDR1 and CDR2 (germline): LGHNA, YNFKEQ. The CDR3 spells CASSQAMGGELFF.

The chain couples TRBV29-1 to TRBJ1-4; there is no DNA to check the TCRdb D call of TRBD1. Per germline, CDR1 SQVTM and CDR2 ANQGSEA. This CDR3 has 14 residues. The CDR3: CSAGPGRTNEKLFF.

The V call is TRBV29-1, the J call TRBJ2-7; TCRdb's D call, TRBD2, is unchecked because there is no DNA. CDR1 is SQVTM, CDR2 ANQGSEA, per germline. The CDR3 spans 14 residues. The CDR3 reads CSVGYGTSRFEQYF.